The clone carrying this TCR beta chain was detected a few times. Its antigen is undetermined. This entry is derived from a study of regulatory T cells in long-lasting Graves disease. Study outcomes and limitations: Newly diagnosed Graves' patients exceeded persistent ones in TCR diversity.

Arm-PCR with iRepertoire HTBI primers amplified the CDR3 regions for these TCR beta libraries. TCRdb fed the multiplex PCR reads into MiXCR, producing one record per CDR3 protein. The sample holds approximately 400,000 distinct CDR3 sequences, over 12% seen once. As to time point: newly diagnosed GD, antithyroid drugs for less than 3 months. Scientists built the TCR library using RNA that was extracted from PBMCs. This sample also belongs to another study, concerning T cells in Graves' hyperthyroidism and ophthalmopathy. That study reports: First-round RT-PCR targeting the TCR CDR3 was performed with the HTBI primer set.

Sequenced here: peripheral blood mononuclear cells (PBMCs), sampled at new diagnosis, from a patient treated with antithyroid drugs. The TCR was taken from a woman between 35 and 50 years old with Graves disease.

In DNA form, the CDR3 reads TGCGCCAGCAGCCAAGCACTAGCGGGGCTACACAATGAGCAGTTCTTC. Translation gives CASSQALAGLHNEQFF. The V call is TRBV4-1, the J call TRBJ2-1, with TRBD2 matching 10 bases. Germline-derived CDR1 and CDR2 are MGHRA and YSYEKL. This CDR3 contains 16 residues. After removal of 1 base from V and 5 bases from J, the junction contained 5 bases not matched to a gene.